These 10 T cell receptor beta chains were all obtained from the same sample, sequenced in a study of CD8 T cells in ankylosing spondylitis. General study findings and limits: Made up of under ten highly homologous variants, a TCR beta motif appeared characteristic of ankylosing spondylitis blood.

TCRdb reanalysed the 5' RACE reads using MiXCR and keeps one entry per CDR3 protein. The sample consists of fewer than 550,000 distinct CDR3 sequences, approximately 5% of them appearing once. Antigens for these TCRs are unknown. Input material: blood, either unsorted or a sorted T cell fraction (not recorded which). The source of these receptors is a male donor with ankylosing spondylitis.

This clonotype appeared many times. This chain connects TRBV20-1 to TRBJ2-5; D is uncertain. The CDR3 is made up of 14 amino acids. Germline loops: CDR1 DFQATT, CDR2 SNEGSKA (reference sequence). V dropped 2 bases and J dropped 5 bases, with 15 bases sitting between them. The CDR3 DNA reads TGCAGTGCTAGAAAGGTTTACCCCCGGGAGACCCAGTACTTC. Translating it yields CSARKVYPRETQYF.

This clonotype showed up many times. The chain employs TRBV24-1 and TRBJ2-1; TRBD1 matches at 9 bases. CDR1 KGHDR and CDR2 SFDVKD come from the germline V gene. The CDR3 extends over 15 amino acids. The V segment lost 0 bases and the J segment 6 bases; nucleotides outside the gene matches: 2. The CDR3 loop reads CATSDLGQGTNEQFF. Written as DNA, the CDR3 is TGTGCCACCAGTGATTTGGGACAGGGGACCAATGAGCAGTTCTTC.

This clonotype was seen only a few times. The chain carries TRBV29-1 and TRBJ2-7, with D tentatively TRBD2 (6 bases). This CDR3 is 14 amino acids long. Germline assignment: CDR1 SQVTM and CDR2 ANQGSEA. V lost 4 bases and J 2 bases, leaving 15 bases between the germline ends. CDR3 loop: CSVGPGLGTYEQYF. As DNA, the CDR3 is TGCAGCGTTGGACCGGGACTGGGGACCTACGAGCAGTACTTC.

This clonotype was observed many times. The chain carries TRBV30 and TRBJ2-3; unclear D gene. V lost 0 bases to trimming and J lost 4 bases, with 2 bases between them. Germline assignment: CDR1 GTSNPN and CDR2 SVGIG (reference sequence). The CDR3 covers 11 residues. Here the CDR3 DNA reads TGTGCCTGGAGTGTATCAGATACGCAGTATTTT. Amino acid sequence: CAWSVSDTQYF.

The table lists this clonotype with many counts. The chain couples TRBV3-1 to TRBJ1-3, with D perhaps TRBD1 (5 bases). The CDR3 has 15 amino acids. Germline V lookup: CDR1 LGHDT, CDR2 YNNKEL (reference sequence). Deletions cut 4 bases from V and 2 bases from J, with 12 bases between. The CDR3 here is CASSLPGGAGNTIYF. The DNA for the CDR3 is TGTGCCAGCAGCCTCCCGGGGGGGGCTGGAAACACCATATATTTT. Variable domain in full (rest from reference TRBV3-1 and TRBJ1-3): DTAVSQTPKYLVTQMGNDKSIKCEQNLGHDTMYWYKQDSKKFLKIMFSYNNKELIINETVPNRFSPKSPDKAHLNLHINSLELGDSAVYFCASSLPGGAGNTIYFGEGSWLTVV.

The V gene is TRBV20-1, the J gene TRBJ1-1; no clear D. This CDR3 spans 16 amino acids. Germline loops: CDR1 DFQATT, CDR2 SNEGSKA (reference sequence). Here the CDR3 reads CSSPGLAAELNTEAFF. Written as DNA, the CDR3 is TGCAGCTCCCCTGGCCTGGCGGCCGAATTGAACACTGAAGCTTTCTTT.

In this sample, this clonotype turned up many times. V and J are TRBV20-1 and TRBJ1-4, with unresolved D. V lost 3 bases, J lost 4 bases, and 9 bases lay in between. The germline gives CDR1 DFQATT, CDR2 SNEGSKA (reference sequence). This CDR3 is built from 13 residues. CDR3 coding DNA: TGCAGTGCTAGCGGCGGAGGTAATGAAAAACTGTTTTTT. This gives the protein CSASGGGNEKLFF.

This clonotype was seen ten or more times. The rearrangement links TRBV5-6 to TRBJ2-5; 8 positions agree with TRBD1. V lost 1 base to trimming and J lost 6 bases; unmatched junction nucleotides: 8. The CDR3 is 15 amino acids. Germline V lookup: CDR1 SGHDT, CDR2 YYEEEE. DNA for the CDR3: TGTGCCAGCAGCTTGATCCAGGGGGCTTCCAAGACCCAGTACTTC. As protein: CASSLIQGASKTQYF.

This clonotype was seen ten or more times. J is TRBJ2-2 and V is TRBV5-1; D is possibly TRBD1 or TRBD2 (5 bases each). Looked up from germline, CDR1 is SGHRS and CDR2 is YFSETQ. The CDR3 sequence is 13 residues long. With 4 bases removed from V and 6 bases from J, the gap between germline ends came to 10 bases. The DNA for the CDR3 is TGCGCCAGCAGCGCGCAGGGACCCGGGGAGCTGTTTTTT. Translation: CASSAQGPGELFF.

This sequence joins TRBV5-1 and TRBJ2-7; 12 bases match TRBD2. In germline, CDR1 is SGHRS, CDR2 YFSETQ. The CDR3 contains 16 residues. V shed 0 bases and J 2 bases; nucleotides not matched to a gene: 3. Written as DNA, the CDR3 is TGCGCCAGCAGCTTGGACGGACTAGCGGGGACCTACGAGCAGTACTTC. It specifies CASSLDGLAGTYEQYF. Drawing the rest from reference TRBV5-1 and TRBJ2-7, the complete variable domain is KAGVTQTPRYLIKTRGQQVTLSCSPISGHRSVSWYQQTPGQGLQFLFEYFSETQRNKGNFPGRFSGRQFSNSRSEMNVSTLELGDSALYLCASSLDGLAGTYEQYFGPGTRLTVT.